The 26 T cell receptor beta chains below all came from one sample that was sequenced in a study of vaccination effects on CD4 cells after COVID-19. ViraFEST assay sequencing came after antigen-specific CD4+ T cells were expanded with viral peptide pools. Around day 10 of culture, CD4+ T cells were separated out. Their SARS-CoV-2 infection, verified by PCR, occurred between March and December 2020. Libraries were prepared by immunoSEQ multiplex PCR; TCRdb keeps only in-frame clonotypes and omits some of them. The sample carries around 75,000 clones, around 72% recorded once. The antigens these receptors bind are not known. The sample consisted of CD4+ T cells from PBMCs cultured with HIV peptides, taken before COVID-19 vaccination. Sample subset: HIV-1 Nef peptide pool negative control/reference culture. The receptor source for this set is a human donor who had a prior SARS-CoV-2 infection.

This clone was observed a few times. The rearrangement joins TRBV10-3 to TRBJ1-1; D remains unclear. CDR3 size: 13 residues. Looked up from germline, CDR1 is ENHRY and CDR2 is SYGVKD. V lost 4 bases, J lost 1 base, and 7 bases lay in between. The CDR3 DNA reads TGTGCCATCAGTGGACAACAGAACACTGAAGCTTTCTTT. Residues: CAISGQQNTEAFF.

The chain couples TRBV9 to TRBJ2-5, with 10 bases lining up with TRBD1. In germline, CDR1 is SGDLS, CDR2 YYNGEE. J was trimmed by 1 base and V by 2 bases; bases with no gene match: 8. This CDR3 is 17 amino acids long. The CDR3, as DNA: TGTGCCAGCAGCGTCACCGGGACAGGGGCTTTCCAAGAGACCCAGTACTTC. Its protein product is CASSVTGTGAFQETQYF.

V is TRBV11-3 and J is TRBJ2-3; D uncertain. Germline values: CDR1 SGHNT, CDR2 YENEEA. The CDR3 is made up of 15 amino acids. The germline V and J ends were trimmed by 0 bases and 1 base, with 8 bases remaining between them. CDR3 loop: CASSLEGFGTDTQYF. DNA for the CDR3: TGTGCCAGCAGCTTAGAGGGATTCGGCACAGATACGCAGTATTTT.

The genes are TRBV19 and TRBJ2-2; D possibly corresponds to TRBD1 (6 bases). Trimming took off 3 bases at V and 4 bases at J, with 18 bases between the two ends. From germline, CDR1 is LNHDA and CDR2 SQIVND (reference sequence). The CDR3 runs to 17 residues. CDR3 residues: CASSIMGHSNPTGELFF. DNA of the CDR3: TGTGCCAGTAGTATCATGGGACATTCAAACCCCACCGGGGAGCTGTTTTTT.

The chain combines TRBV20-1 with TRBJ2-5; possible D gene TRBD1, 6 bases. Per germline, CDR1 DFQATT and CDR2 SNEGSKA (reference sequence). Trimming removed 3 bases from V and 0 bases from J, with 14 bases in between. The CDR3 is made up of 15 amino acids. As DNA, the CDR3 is TGCAGTGCTAGTGGCTACCGGGACAACCAAGAGACCCAGTACTTC. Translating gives CSASGYRDNQETQYF.

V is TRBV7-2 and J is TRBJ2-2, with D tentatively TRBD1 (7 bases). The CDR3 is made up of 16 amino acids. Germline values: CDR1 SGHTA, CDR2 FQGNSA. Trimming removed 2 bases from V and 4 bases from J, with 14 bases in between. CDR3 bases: TGTGCCAGCAGCTTATTCAGGGGGGTCGGCACCGGGGAGCTGTTTTTT. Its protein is CASSLFRGVGTGELFF.

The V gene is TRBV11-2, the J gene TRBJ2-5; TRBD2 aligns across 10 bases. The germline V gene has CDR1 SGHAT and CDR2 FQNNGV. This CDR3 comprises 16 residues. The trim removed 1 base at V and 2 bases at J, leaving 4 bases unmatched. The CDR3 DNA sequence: TGTGCCAGCAGCTTAGCTCGACTAGCGGGTCAAGAGACCCAGTACTTC. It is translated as CASSLARLAGQETQYF.

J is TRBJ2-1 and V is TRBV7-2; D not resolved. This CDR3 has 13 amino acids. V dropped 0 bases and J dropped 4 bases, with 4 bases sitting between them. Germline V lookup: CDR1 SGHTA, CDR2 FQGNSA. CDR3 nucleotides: TGTGCCAGCAGCTTAGCTCTTTACAATGAGCAGTTCTTC. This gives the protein CASSLALYNEQFF.

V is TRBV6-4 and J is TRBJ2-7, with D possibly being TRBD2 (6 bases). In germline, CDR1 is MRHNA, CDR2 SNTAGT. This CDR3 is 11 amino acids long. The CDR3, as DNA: TGTGGAAAGTGGGCGGGACACGAGCAGTACTTC. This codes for CGKWAGHEQYF.

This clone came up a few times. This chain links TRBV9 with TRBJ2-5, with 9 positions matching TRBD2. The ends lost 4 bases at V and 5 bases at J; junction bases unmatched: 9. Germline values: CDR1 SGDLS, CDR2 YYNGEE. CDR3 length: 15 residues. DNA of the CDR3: TGTGCCAGCAGCACTGGACTAGCGCCCAGGGAGACCCAGTACTTC. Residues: CASSTGLAPRETQYF.

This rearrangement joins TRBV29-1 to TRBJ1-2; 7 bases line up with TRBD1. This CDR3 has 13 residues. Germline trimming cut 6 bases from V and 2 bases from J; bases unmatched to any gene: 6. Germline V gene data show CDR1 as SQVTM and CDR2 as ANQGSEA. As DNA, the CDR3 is TGCAGCGTAACAGGGGCGAGGAACTATGGCTACACCTTC. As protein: CSVTGARNYGYTF.

The CDR3 nucleotides are TGTGCCAGCAGCTCGATGCCAGTTAATTCACCCCTCCACTTT. It yields the protein CASSSMPVNSPLHF. V usage is TRBV5-6 and J usage is TRBJ1-6; unclear D gene. V lost 3 bases, J lost 6 bases, and 10 bases lay in between. This CDR3 spans 14 amino acids. The V gene's germline CDR1 is SGHDT and CDR2 YYEEEE.

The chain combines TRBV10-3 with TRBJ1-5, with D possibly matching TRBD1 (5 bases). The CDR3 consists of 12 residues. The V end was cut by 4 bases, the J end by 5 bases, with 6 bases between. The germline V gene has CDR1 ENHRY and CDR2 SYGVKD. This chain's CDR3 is CAISGGDQPQHF. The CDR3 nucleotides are TGTGCCATCAGTGGAGGGGATCAGCCCCAGCATTTT.

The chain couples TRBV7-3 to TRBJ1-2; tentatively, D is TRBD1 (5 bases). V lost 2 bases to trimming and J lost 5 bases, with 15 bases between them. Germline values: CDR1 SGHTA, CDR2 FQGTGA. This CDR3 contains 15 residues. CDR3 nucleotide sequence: TGTGCCAGCAGCTTAGCGGGGGGTAGGAATTATGGCTACACCTTC. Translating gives CASSLAGGRNYGYTF.

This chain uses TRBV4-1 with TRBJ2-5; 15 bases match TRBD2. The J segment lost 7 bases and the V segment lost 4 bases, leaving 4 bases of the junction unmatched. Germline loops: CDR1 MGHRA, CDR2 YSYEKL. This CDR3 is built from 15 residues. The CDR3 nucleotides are TGCGCCAGCAGCCCGGGACTAGCGGGGGGCACGACCCAGTACTTC. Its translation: CASSPGLAGGTTQYF.

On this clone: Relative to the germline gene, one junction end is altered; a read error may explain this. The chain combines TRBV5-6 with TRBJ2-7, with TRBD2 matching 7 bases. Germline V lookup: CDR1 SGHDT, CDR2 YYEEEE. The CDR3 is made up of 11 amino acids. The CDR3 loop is CASSLAGDYNF. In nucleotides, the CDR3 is TGTGCCAGCAGCTTGGCTGGGGACTATAATTTC.

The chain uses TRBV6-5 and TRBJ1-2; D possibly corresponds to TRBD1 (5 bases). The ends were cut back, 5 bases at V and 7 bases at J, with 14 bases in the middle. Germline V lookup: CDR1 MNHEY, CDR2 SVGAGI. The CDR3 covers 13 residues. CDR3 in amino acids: CASSTTGIGGYTF. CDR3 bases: TGTGCCAGCAGTACAACAGGAATAGGTGGCTACACCTTC.

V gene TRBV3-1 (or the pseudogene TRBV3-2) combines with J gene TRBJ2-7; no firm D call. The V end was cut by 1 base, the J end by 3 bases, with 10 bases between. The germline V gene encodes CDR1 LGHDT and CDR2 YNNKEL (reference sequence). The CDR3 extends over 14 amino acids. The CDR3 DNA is TGTGCCAGCAGCCAAGGTTGGCAGCTCTACGAGCAGTACTTC. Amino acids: CASSQGWQLYEQYF.

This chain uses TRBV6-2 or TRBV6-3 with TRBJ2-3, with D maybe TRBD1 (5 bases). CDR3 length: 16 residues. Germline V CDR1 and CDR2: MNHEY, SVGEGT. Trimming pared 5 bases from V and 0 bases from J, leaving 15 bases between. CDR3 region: CASSTTPGFSTDTQYF. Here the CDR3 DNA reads TGTGCCAGCAGTACCACCCCAGGGTTCAGCACAGATACGCAGTATTTT.

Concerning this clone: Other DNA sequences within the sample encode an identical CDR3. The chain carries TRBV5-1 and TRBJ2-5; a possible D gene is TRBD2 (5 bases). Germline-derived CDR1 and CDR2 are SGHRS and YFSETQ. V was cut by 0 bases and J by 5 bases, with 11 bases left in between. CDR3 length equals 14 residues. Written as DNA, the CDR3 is TGCGCCAGCAGCTTGGTGGGTCCGGGGGAGACCCAGTACTTC. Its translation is CASSLVGPGETQYF.

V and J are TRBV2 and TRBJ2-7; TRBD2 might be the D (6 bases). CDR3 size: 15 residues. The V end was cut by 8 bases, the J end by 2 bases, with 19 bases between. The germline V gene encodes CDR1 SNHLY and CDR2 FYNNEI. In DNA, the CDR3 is TGTGCCAGCCGAGAAAGGGCTAGCGCGGCCTACGAGCAGTACTTC. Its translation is CASRERASAAYEQYF.

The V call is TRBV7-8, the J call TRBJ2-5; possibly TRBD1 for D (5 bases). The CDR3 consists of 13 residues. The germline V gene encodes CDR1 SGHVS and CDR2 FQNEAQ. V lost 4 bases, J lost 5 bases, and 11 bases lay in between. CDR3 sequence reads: CASSWRRGETQYF. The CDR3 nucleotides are TGTGCCAGCAGCTGGCGAAGGGGTGAGACCCAGTACTTC.

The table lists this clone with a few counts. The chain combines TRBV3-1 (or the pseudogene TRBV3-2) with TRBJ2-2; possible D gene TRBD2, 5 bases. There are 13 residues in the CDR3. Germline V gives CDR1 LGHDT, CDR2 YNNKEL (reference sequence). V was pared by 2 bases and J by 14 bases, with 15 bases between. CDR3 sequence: CASSQQLGGVLFF. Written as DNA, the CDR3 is TGTGCCAGCAGCCAACAGTTAGGAGGAGTTCTGTTTTTT.

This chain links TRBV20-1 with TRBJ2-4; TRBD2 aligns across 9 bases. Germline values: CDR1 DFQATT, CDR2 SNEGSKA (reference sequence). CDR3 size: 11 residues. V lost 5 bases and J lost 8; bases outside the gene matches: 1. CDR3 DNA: TGCAGTGCTGGACTAGCGCACATTCAGTACTTC. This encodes CSAGLAHIQYF.

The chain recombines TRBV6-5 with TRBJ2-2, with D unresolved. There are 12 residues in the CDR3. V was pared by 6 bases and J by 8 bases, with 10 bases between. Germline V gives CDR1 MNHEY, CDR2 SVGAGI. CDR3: CASRVNDGELFF. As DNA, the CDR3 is TGTGCCAGCAGAGTAAATGATGGGGAGCTGTTTTTT.

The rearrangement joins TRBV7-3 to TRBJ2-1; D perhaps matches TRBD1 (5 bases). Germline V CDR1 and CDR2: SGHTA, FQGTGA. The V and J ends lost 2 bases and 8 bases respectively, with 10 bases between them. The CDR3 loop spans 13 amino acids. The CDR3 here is CASSLVGADEQFF. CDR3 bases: TGTGCCAGCAGCTTAGTAGGGGCGGATGAGCAGTTCTTC. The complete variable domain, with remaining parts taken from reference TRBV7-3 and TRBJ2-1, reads GAGVSQTPSNKVTEKGKYVELRCDPISGHTALYWYRQSLGQGPEFLIYFQGTGAADDSGLPNDRFFAVRPEGSVSTLKIQRTERGDSAVYLCASSLVGADEQFFGPGTRLTVL.